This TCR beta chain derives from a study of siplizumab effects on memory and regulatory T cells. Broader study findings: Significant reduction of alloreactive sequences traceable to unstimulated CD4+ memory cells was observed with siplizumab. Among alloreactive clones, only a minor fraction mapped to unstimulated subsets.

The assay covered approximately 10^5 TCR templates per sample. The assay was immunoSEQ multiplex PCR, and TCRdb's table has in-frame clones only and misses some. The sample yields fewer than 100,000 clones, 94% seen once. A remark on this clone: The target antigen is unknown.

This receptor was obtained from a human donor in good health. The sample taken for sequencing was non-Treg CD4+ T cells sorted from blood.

CDR3 amino acids: CASSRGAGVSSYNEQFF. CDR3 nucleotide sequence: TGCGCCAGCAGCCGGGGAGCGGGGGTAAGCTCCTACAATGAGCAGTTCTTC. The gene calls are TRBV4-3 and TRBJ2-1; 8 nucleotides match TRBD2. Germline V gives CDR1 LGHNA, CDR2 YSLEER. This CDR3 is built from 17 residues. V shed 4 bases and J 0 bases; nucleotides not matched to a gene: 8.